This T cell receptor (beta chain) originates from a study of tumor and adjacent non-tumor tissue in lung cancer. This sample's RNA came from whole unsorted tissue. Overall study findings and caveats: Top 100 clones took a larger repertoire share in normal lung. Patients with more diverse tumor TCRs had worse survival.

Points on this clonotype: Its target is not known.

TCRbeta libraries were built with three rounds of nested PCR, modified from ARM-PCR. TCRdb reprocessed the multiplex PCR reads with MiXCR, giving one entry per CDR3 protein. The sample includes some 84,000 distinct CDR3 sequences, about 66% of them seen just once. From germline, CDR1 is SGHAT and CDR2 FQNNGV. The CDR3 spans 15 residues. V dropped 10 bases and J dropped 1 base, with 16 bases sitting between them. The sequence came from a man between 65 and 85 years old with non-small cell lung cancer. This sequence joins TRBV11-2 and TRBJ2-2; D gene ambiguous. The sample was lung tumor tissue. The CDR3 DNA is TGTGCCAACTGCCCTCCTCCCCTGAACACCGGGGAGCTGTTTTTT. Translated: CANCPPPLNTGELFF.